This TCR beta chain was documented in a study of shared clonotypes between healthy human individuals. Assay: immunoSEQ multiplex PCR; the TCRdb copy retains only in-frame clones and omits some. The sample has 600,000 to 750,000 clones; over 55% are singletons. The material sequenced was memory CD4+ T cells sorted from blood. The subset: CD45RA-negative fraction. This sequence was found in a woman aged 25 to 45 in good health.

CDR3 in amino acids: CAWSFKDSGNQPQHF. CDR3 DNA sequence: TGTGCCTGGAGTTTTAAGGACAGCGGCAATCAGCCCCAGCATTTT. This rearrangement joins TRBV30 to TRBJ1-5, with a tentative D call TRBD1 (6 bases). The CDR3 is 15 residues long. CDR1 is GTSNPN, CDR2 SVGIG, per germline (reference sequence). V shed 2 bases and J shed 2 bases, with 13 bases lying between them.